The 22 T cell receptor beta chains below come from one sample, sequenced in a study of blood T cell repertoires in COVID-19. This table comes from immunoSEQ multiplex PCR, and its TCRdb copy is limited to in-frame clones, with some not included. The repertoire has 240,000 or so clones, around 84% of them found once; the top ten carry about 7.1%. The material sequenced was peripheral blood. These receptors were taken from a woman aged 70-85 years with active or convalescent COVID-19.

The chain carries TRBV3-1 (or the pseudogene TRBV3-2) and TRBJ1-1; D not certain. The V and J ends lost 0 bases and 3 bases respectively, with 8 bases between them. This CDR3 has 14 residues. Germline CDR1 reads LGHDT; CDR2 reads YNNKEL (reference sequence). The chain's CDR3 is CASSQELIDTEAFF. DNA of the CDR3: TGTGCCAGCAGCCAAGAGTTAATCGACACTGAAGCTTTCTTT.

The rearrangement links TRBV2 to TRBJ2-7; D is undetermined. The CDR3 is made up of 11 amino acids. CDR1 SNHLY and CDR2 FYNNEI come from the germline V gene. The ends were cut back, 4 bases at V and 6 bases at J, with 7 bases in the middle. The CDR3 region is CASSVLPEQYF. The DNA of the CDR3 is TGTGCCAGCAGTGTTCTTCCCGAGCAGTACTTC. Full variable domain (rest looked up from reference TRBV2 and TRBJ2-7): EPEVTQTPSHQVTQMGQEVILRCVPISNHLYFYWYRQILGQKVEFLVSFYNNEISEKSEIFDDQFSVERPDGSNFTLKIRSTKLEDSAMYFCASSVLPEQYFGPGTRLTVT.

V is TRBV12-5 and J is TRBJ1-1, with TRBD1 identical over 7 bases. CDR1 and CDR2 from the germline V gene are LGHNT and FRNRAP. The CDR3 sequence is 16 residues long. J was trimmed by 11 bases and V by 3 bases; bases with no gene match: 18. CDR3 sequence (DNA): TGTGCTAGTGGTTTAGGGGCAAGACAGGGAGGAATAGATGCTTTCTTT. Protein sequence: CASGLGARQGGIDAFF.

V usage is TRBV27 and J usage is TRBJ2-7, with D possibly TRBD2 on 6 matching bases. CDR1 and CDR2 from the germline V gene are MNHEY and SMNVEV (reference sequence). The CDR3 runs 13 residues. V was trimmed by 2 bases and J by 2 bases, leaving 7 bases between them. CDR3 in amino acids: CASSLAGPYEQYF. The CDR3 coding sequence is TGTGCCAGCAGTTTAGCGGGACCCTACGAGCAGTACTTC.

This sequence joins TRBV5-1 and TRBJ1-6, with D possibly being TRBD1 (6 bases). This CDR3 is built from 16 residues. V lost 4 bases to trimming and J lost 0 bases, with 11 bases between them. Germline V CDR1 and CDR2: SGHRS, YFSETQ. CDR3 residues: CASSQTGSSYNSPLHF. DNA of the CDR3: TGCGCCAGCAGCCAAACAGGGTCCTCCTATAATTCACCCCTCCACTTT.

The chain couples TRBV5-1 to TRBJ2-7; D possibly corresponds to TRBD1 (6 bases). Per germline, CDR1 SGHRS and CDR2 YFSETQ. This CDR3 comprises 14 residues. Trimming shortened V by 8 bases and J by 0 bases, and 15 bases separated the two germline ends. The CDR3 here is CASRGYSPSYEQYF. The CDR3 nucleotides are TGCGCCAGTAGGGGGTACAGCCCCTCCTACGAGCAGTACTTC.

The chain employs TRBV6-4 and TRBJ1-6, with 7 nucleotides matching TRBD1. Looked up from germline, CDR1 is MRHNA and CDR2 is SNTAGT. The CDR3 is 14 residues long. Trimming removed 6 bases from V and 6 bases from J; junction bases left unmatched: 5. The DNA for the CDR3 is TGTGCCAGCAGGGGGGACAGCGCTAATTCACCCCTCCACTTT. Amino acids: CASRGDSANSPLHF.

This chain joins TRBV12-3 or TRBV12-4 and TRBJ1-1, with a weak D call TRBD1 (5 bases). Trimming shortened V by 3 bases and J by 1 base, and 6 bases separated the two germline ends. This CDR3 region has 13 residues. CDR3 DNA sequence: TGTGCCAGCAGTTTTAGGGGGAACACTGAAGCTTTCTTT. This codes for CASSFRGNTEAFF.

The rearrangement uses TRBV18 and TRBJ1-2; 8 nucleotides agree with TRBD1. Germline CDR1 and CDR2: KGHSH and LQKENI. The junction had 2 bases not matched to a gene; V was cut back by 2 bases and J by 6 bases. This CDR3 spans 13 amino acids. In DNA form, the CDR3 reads TGTGCCAGCTCACCAACAGGGGGAAATGGCTACACCTTC. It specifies CASSPTGGNGYTF. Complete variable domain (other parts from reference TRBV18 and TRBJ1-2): NAGVMQNPRHLVRRRGQEARLRCSPMKGHSHVYWYRQLPEEGLKFMVYLQKENIIDESGMPKERFSAEFPKEGPSILRIQQVVRGDSAAYFCASSPTGGNGYTFGSGTRLTVV.

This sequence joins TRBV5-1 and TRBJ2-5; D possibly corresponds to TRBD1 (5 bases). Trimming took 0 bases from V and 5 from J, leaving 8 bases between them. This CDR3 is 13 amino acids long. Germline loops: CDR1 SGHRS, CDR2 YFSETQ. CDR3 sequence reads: CASSLEGQETQYF. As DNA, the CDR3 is TGCGCCAGCAGCTTGGAGGGGCAGGAGACCCAGTACTTC.

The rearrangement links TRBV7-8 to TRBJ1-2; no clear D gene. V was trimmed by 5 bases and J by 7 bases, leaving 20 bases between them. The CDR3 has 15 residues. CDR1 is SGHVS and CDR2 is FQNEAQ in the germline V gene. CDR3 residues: CASSPRKEGVLGYTF. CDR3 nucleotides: TGTGCCAGCAGCCCCCGCAAGGAGGGAGTGCTTGGCTACACCTTC.

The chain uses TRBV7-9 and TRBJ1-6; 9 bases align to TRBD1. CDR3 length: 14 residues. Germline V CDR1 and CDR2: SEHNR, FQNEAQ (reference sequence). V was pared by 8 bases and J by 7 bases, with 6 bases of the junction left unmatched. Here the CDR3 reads CASLTGTGNSPLHF. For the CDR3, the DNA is TGTGCCAGCCTAACCGGGACAGGGAATTCACCCCTCCACTTT.

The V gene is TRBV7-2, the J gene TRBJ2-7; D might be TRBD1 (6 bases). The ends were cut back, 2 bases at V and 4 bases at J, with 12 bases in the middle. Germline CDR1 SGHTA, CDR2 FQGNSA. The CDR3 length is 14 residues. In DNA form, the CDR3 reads TGTGCCAGCAGCTTACAGGGGCGCGGATACGAGCAGTACTTC. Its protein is CASSLQGRGYEQYF.

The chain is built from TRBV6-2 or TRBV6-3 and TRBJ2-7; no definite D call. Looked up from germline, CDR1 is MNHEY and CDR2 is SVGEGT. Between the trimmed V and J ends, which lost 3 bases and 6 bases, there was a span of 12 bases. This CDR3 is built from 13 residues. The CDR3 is CASSYLLSGEQYF. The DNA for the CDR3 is TGTGCCAGCAGTTATCTCCTTTCCGGCGAGCAGTACTTC.

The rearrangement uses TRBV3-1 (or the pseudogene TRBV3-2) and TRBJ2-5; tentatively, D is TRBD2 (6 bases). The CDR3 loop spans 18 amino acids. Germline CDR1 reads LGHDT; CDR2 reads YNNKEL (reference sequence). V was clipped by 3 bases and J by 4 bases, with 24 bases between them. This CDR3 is CASSHLLDTEGILETQYF. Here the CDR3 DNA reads TGTGCCAGCAGCCATCTCCTGGACACGGAGGGAATATTAGAGACCCAGTACTTC.

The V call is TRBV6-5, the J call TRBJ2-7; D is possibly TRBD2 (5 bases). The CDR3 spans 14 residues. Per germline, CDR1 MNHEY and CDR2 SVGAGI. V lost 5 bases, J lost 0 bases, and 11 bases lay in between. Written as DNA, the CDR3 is TGTGCCAGCAGTCGCCTACGGGACTCCTACGAGCAGTACTTC. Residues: CASSRLRDSYEQYF.

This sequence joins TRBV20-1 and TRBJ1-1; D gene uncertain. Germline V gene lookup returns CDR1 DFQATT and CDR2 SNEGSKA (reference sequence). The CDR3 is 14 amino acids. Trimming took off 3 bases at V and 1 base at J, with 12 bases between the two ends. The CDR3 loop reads CSASRLGGNTEAFF. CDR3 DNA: TGCAGTGCTAGTAGATTAGGAGGGAACACTGAAGCTTTCTTT.

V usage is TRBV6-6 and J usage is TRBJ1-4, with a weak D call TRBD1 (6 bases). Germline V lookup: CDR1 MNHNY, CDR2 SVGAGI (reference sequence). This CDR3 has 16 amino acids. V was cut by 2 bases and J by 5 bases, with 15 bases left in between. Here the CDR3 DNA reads TGTGCCAGCAGTTACCCGGCACAGGGACGGAATGAAAAACTGTTTTTT. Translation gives CASSYPAQGRNEKLFF.

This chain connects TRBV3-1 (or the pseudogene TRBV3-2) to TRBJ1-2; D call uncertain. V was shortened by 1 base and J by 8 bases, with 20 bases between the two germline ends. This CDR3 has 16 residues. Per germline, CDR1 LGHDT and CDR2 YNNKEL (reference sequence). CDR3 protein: CASSQGEAPRTGGYTF. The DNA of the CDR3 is TGTGCCAGCAGCCAAGGCGAGGCGCCCAGGACTGGGGGCTACACCTTC.

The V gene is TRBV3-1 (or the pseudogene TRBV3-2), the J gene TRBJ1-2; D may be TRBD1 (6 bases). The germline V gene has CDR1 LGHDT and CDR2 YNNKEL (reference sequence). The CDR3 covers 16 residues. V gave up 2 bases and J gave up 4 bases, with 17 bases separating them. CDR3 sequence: CASSQRGGQRAYGYTF. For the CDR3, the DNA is TGTGCCAGCAGCCAAAGAGGAGGACAGCGAGCCTATGGCTACACCTTC.

CDR3 residues: CASMATVSTGELFF. CDR3 DNA sequence: TGTGCCAGCATGGCGACAGTGAGCACCGGGGAGCTGTTTTTT. The chain is built from TRBV6-4 and TRBJ2-2; a weak D match, TRBD1 (5 bases). Germline V gene data show CDR1 as MRHNA and CDR2 as SNTAGT. V was pared by 7 bases and J by 4 bases, with 13 bases between. CDR3 length: 14 residues.

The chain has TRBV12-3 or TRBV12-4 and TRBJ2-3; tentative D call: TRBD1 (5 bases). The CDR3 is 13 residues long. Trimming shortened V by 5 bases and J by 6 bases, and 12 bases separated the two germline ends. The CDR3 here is CASSLLQGDTQYF. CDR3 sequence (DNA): TGTGCCAGCAGTCTCCTCCAGGGTGATACGCAGTATTTT.